A single sample is the source of the 30 T cell receptor beta chains below, sequenced in a study of T cell responses to AZD1222 COVID-19 vaccine. Produced via immunoSEQ multiplex PCR; TCRdb's table is partial and in-frame only. The sample holds about 130,000 clones, approximately 85% seen once. The sequenced sample was peripheral blood, obtained on day 0 of AZD1222 vaccination. The receptor source for this set is an adult in good health.

Many counts were recorded for this clone. J is TRBJ1-1 and V is TRBV4-2, with D unresolved. The ends were cut back, 4 bases at V and 1 base at J, with 16 bases in the middle. The CDR3 is made up of 16 amino acids. Germline CDR1 reads LGHNA; CDR2 reads YNFKEQ. CDR3 amino acids: CASSPTTTGKNTEAFF. CDR3 DNA sequence: TGTGCCAGCAGCCCAACTACCACCGGGAAGAACACTGAAGCTTTCTTT.

With regard to this clone: Sequence at one end of the junction differs from germline and may be a read error. The chain joins TRBV15 to TRBJ2-3; D gene ambiguous. The CDR3 has 13 residues. Germline V gene data show CDR1 as LNHNV and CDR2 as YYDKDF (reference sequence). This CDR3 is CATSRDDPLESIF. The DNA for the CDR3 is TGTGCCACCAGCAGAGATGACCCCTTGGAGAGTATTTTT. Using reference TRBV15 and TRBJ2-3 for the parts outside the CDR3, the full variable domain is DAMVIQNPRYQVTQFGKPVTLSCSQTLNHNVMYWYQQKSSQAPKLLFHYYDKDFNNEADTPDNFQSRRPNTSFCFLDIRSPGLGDTAMYLCATSRDDPLESIFGPGTRLTVL.

The chain employs TRBV6-6 and TRBJ1-2, with D possibly matching TRBD1 (5 bases). The CDR3 spans 15 residues. V was clipped by 7 bases and J by 8 bases, with 23 bases between them. CDR1 is MNHNY, CDR2 SVGAGI, per germline (reference sequence). The CDR3 sequence is CASTPKRGNSGGYTF. CDR3 DNA: TGTGCCAGCACCCCCAAGAGAGGAAACTCAGGGGGCTACACCTTC.

This clone was seen only a few times. This rearrangement joins TRBV6-5 to TRBJ1-5, with a tentative D call TRBD1 (5 bases). V gave up 7 bases and J gave up 3 bases, with 13 bases separating them. The CDR3 has 14 amino acids. CDR1 and CDR2 (germline): MNHEY, SVGAGI. The CDR3 DNA is TGTGCCAGCAACCCGGGGCGGATCAATCAGCCCCAGCATTTT. Translation: CASNPGRINQPQHF.

Points on this clone: A read error may produce the germline difference seen at one junction end. V and J are TRBV28 and TRBJ1-1; D perhaps matches TRBD1 (5 bases). Germline CDR1 and CDR2: MDHEN and SYDVKM. The CDR3 has 12 residues. CDR3 amino acids: CASSFPQGPTRF. In DNA form, the CDR3 reads TGTGCCAGCAGTTTCCCCCAGGGTCCCACCAGATTT.

Written as DNA, the CDR3 is TGTGCCAGCAGCTGGACATGGAACACCGGGGAGCTGTTTTTT. It is translated as CASSWTWNTGELFF. The V gene is TRBV6-5, the J gene TRBJ2-2; perhaps TRBD1 as D (5 bases). The CDR3 is made up of 14 amino acids. V lost 6 bases and J lost 1, with 9 bases in between. Germline V gene data show CDR1 as MNHEY and CDR2 as SVGAGI.

This chain joins TRBV13 and TRBJ2-7; TRBD2 matches at 9 bases. V shed 0 bases, J shed 1 base, and the junction held 1 base outside the gene matches. The germline gives CDR1 PRHDT, CDR2 FYEKMQ (reference sequence). The CDR3 consists of 15 residues. The CDR3 DNA is TGTGCCAGCAGCTTAGGTCTAGCGGGGTCCTACGAGCAGTACTTC. Translated: CASSLGLAGSYEQYF.

This chain uses TRBV6-6 with TRBJ1-5; 7 positions match TRBD1. Germline V gene lookup returns CDR1 MNHNY and CDR2 SVGAGI (reference sequence). The CDR3 runs to 15 residues. V gave up 6 bases and J gave up 3 bases; unmatched junction bases: 8. CDR3 sequence (DNA): TGTGCCAGCAGGGCCGGGACAGAGATCAATCAGCCCCAGCATTTT. This sequence encodes CASRAGTEINQPQHF.

CDR3: CASSPLLSGGTQETQYF. DNA of the CDR3: TGCGCCAGCAGCCCCTTGCTTAGCGGGGGGACCCAAGAGACCCAGTACTTC. The chain has TRBV5-1 and TRBJ2-5, with 10 bases lining up with TRBD2. The CDR3 spans 17 residues. From germline, CDR1 is SGHRS and CDR2 YFSETQ. V shed 4 bases, J shed 1 base, and the junction held 10 bases outside the gene matches.

The V call is TRBV7-9, the J call TRBJ2-7; TRBD1 is a possible D gene (6 bases). Trimming pared 1 base from V and 2 bases from J, leaving 15 bases between. The V gene's germline CDR1 is SEHNR and CDR2 FQNEAQ (reference sequence). The CDR3 extends over 16 amino acids. CDR3 nucleotides: TGTGCCAGCAGCTTAGTGGTCGGGGCAGGGGCCTACGAGCAGTACTTC. It specifies CASSLVVGAGAYEQYF.

The V and J genes are TRBV7-9 and TRBJ1-3; D gene uncertain. CDR3 length: 14 amino acids. The germline V and J ends were trimmed by 4 bases and 4 bases, with 11 bases remaining between them. Germline V gene lookup returns CDR1 SEHNR and CDR2 FQNEAQ (reference sequence). The CDR3 sequence: CASSSTGLGNTIYF. The CDR3, as DNA: TGTGCCAGCAGCTCGACCGGACTAGGAAACACCATATATTTT.

This clone showed up just a few times. The chain links TRBV11-3 to TRBJ2-2; possibly TRBD1 for D (6 bases). Germline loops: CDR1 SGHNT, CDR2 YENEEA. Trimming took 5 bases from V and 4 from J, leaving 17 bases between them. This CDR3 is built from 16 residues. Written as DNA, the CDR3 is TGTGCCAGCAGCCCAGGGGCGCGAGCCCTCACCGGGGAGCTGTTTTTT. Translated: CASSPGARALTGELFF.

This clone was seen only once. V and J are TRBV11-2 and TRBJ1-2; perhaps TRBD1 as D (5 bases). The V and J ends lost 6 bases and 1 base respectively, with 18 bases between them. The CDR3 extends over 16 amino acids. From germline, CDR1 is SGHAT and CDR2 FQNNGV. The CDR3 DNA reads TGTGCCAGCAGTCAAGAGGGGCGGGGAGTTAACTATGGCTACACCTTC. Amino acid sequence: CASSQEGRGVNYGYTF. Full variable domain (outside the CDR3, taken from reference TRBV11-2 and TRBJ1-2): EAGVAQSPRYKIIEKRQSVAFWCNPISGHATLYWYQQILGQGPKLLIQFQNNGVVDDSQLPKDRFSAERLKGVDSTLKIQPAKLEDSAVYLCASSQEGRGVNYGYTFGSGTRLTVV.

The rearrangement joins TRBV6-4 to TRBJ1-2; 11 bases match TRBD1. The CDR3 runs 16 residues. J lost 2 bases, V lost 0 bases, and 2 bases had no gene match. Germline CDR1 and CDR2: MRHNA and SNTAGT. The CDR3 coding sequence is TGTGCCAGCAGTGACTCGGACAGGGGGCTCAACTATGGCTACACCTTC. It is translated as CASSDSDRGLNYGYTF.

The chain uses TRBV12-3 or TRBV12-4 and TRBJ1-3; D uncertain. Trimming removed 7 bases from V and 0 bases from J, with 4 bases in between. CDR3 size: 12 residues. The CDR3 bases are TGTGCCAGCACCTTCTCTGGAAACACCATATATTTT. Protein product: CASTFSGNTIYF.

The J gene is TRBJ1-3, the V gene TRBV7-9, with D possibly being TRBD1 (5 bases). This CDR3 is built from 14 residues. V gave up 1 base and J gave up 2 bases, with 6 bases separating them. CDR1 is SEHNR and CDR2 is FQNEAQ in the germline V gene (reference sequence). The CDR3 DNA sequence: TGTGCCAGCAGCTTAGGCAGGGCTGGAAACACCATATATTTT. This gives the protein CASSLGRAGNTIYF.

The J gene is TRBJ2-3, the V gene TRBV2; possibly TRBD1 for D (6 bases). Per the germline V gene, CDR1 is SNHLY and CDR2 is FYNNEI. Trimming stripped 11 bases from V and 5 bases from J, with 11 bases between. This CDR3 spans 11 amino acids. CDR3 region: CALRRGDTQYF. The CDR3 region has the DNA TGTGCCTTACGCAGGGGAGATACGCAGTATTTT.

V and J are TRBV6-5 and TRBJ2-7, with 9 bases aligning to TRBD2. Losses at the gene ends were 2 bases for V and 5 bases for J; bases not matched to a gene: 4. CDR1 and CDR2 from the germline V gene are MNHEY and SVGAGI. The CDR3 covers 14 residues. The CDR3 region has the DNA TGTGCCAGCAGTTACAGGACTAGCGACGACGAGCAGTACTTC. It is translated as CASSYRTSDDEQYF.

V gene TRBV2 combines with J gene TRBJ1-4; possible D gene TRBD1, 5 bases. The CDR3 is 11 amino acids. Germline values: CDR1 SNHLY, CDR2 FYNNEI. Deletions cut 10 bases from V and 12 bases from J, with 15 bases between. The DNA for the CDR3 is TGTGCCACCACTACTGGGGGACAACTGTTTTTT. Translation: CATTTGGQLFF.

The chain is built from TRBV7-8 and TRBJ1-5; weak D call: TRBD1 (6 bases). This CDR3 region has 17 residues. Germline-derived CDR1 and CDR2 are SGHVS and FQNEAQ. The germline V and J ends were trimmed by 2 bases and 0 bases, with 14 bases remaining between them. CDR3 protein: CASSLRGQDYSNQPQHF. The CDR3 bases are TGTGCCAGCAGCTTACGGGGGCAGGATTATAGCAATCAGCCCCAGCATTTT.

This clone occurred once. The V call is TRBV12-3 or TRBV12-4, the J call TRBJ2-2; D may be TRBD1 or TRBD2 (5 bases each). The CDR3 spans 12 residues. V was pared by 8 bases and J by 8 bases, with 12 bases between. The CDR3 coding sequence is TGTGCCAGCGGCCGCAGGGAGGGGGAGCTGTTTTTT. This translates into CASGRREGELFF.

The chain employs TRBV3-1 (or the pseudogene TRBV3-2) and TRBJ2-7, with a tentative D call TRBD2 (7 bases). Germline-derived CDR1 and CDR2 are LGHDT and YNNKEL (reference sequence). This CDR3 comprises 13 residues. Trimming stripped 1 base from V and 6 bases from J, with 10 bases between. This CDR3 is CASSQGGGGEQYF. In DNA, the CDR3 is TGTGCCAGCAGCCAAGGGGGGGGCGGCGAGCAGTACTTC.

The chain links TRBV9 to TRBJ2-2; TRBD1 aligns across 9 bases. J gave up 5 bases and V 3 bases, and 11 bases lay outside the gene matches. CDR1 and CDR2 (germline): SGDLS, YYNGEE. The CDR3 contains 17 residues. CDR3 coding DNA: TGTGCCAGCAGCGCGGTGACCGGGACAGGGCCTACCGGGGAGCTGTTTTTT. This sequence encodes CASSAVTGTGPTGELFF.

The table lists this clone with a count of one. The chain couples TRBV10-1 to TRBJ1-4, with 7 positions matching TRBD1. The junction had 10 bases not matched to a gene; V was cut back by 2 bases and J by 4 bases. The CDR3 consists of 17 residues. Germline values: CDR1 WNHNN, CDR2 SYGVQD (reference sequence). The CDR3 region is CASSEGTAWEVNEKLFF. In nucleotides, the CDR3 is TGCGCCAGCAGTGAGGGGACAGCTTGGGAAGTTAATGAAAAACTGTTTTTT.

The rearrangement joins TRBV19 to TRBJ1-6, with D maybe TRBD1 (5 bases). The V gene's germline CDR1 is LNHDA and CDR2 SQIVND (reference sequence). V was cut by 0 bases and J by 5 bases, with 14 bases left in between. The CDR3 loop spans 17 amino acids. DNA of the CDR3: TGTGCCAGTAGTATAGATTACGGGGGAGAGGATAATTCACCCCTCCACTTT. Translating gives CASSIDYGGEDNSPLHF.

The V call is TRBV2, the J call TRBJ1-6, with a possible D match to TRBD1 (5 bases). The germline gives CDR1 SNHLY, CDR2 FYNNEI. There are 14 residues in the CDR3. Trimming pared 5 bases from V and 5 bases from J, leaving 10 bases between. CDR3 sequence reads: CASSMGGNNSPLHF. The CDR3 nucleotides are TGTGCCAGCAGTATGGGGGGGAATAATTCACCCCTCCACTTT.

CDR3 amino acids: CASSQDLRGDNEQFF. The DNA of the CDR3 is TGCGCCAGCAGCCAAGATCTAAGGGGGGACAATGAGCAGTTCTTC. The chain has TRBV4-1 and TRBJ2-1, with D possibly called TRBD1 or TRBD2 (6 bases each). This CDR3 region has 15 residues. V was pared by 0 bases and J by 5 bases, with 11 bases between. Looked up from germline, CDR1 is MGHRA and CDR2 is YSYEKL.

CDR3 amino acids: CSPKGGTEAFF. Written as DNA, the CDR3 is TGCAGTCCAAAGGGAGGTACTGAAGCTTTCTTT. The chain uses TRBV20-1 and TRBJ1-1; D unclear. The CDR3 loop spans 11 amino acids. V lost 8 bases, J lost 5 bases, and 12 bases lay in between. Germline lookup yields CDR1 DFQATT and CDR2 SNEGSKA (reference sequence).

The chain recombines TRBV7-9 with TRBJ2-5, with D tentatively TRBD1 or TRBD2 (6 bases each). Germline V gene lookup returns CDR1 SEHNR and CDR2 FQNEAQ (reference sequence). Trimming stripped 3 bases from V and 5 bases from J, with 13 bases between. The CDR3 spans 14 residues. In DNA, the CDR3 is TGTGCCAGCAGCTTGACCGGGGGCGGGGAGACCCAGTACTTC. Its protein is CASSLTGGGETQYF. Full variable domain (missing parts from reference TRBV7-9 and TRBJ2-5): DTGVSQNPRHKITKRGQNVTFRCDPISEHNRLYWYRQTLGQGPEFLTYFQNEAQLEKSRLLSDRFSAERPKGSFSTLEIQRTEQGDSAMYLCASSLTGGGETQYFGPGTRLLVL.

The chain uses TRBV15 and TRBJ1-6, with D uncertain. There are 12 residues in the CDR3. V was cut by 3 bases and J by 8 bases, with 5 bases left in between. The germline CDR1 and CDR2 sequences are LNHNV and YYDKDF (reference sequence). In DNA, the CDR3 is TGTGCCACCAGCAGGGGATATTCACCCCTCCACTTT. Translating it yields CATSRGYSPLHF.